This T cell receptor beta chain was observed in a study of blood T cells in healthy people across ages. The germline gives CDR1 SGHTA, CDR2 FQGNSA. The CDR3 extends over 14 amino acids. Trimming pared 7 bases from V and 6 bases from J, leaving 16 bases between. Study-wide points: Comparison with aged donors showed that long-lived donors had more naive CD4+ cells and higher diversity.

For the second PCR, which ran for about 6 to 11 cycles, a sample-barcoded 5' primer and a J-beta primer mix were used. A template-switch adaptor that had 12 random nucleotides put a tag on each cDNA molecule. TCRdb reprocessed the 5' RACE reads with MiXCR, giving one entry per CDR3 protein. The sample has roughly 900,000 distinct CDR3 sequences, more than 25% seen once. Comment on this clonotype: What it binds is unknown.

This chain links TRBV7-2 with TRBJ1-5, with D possibly being TRBD1 (6 bases). Sequenced: blood. The clonotype originates from a woman of 80 years or more in good health. The chain's CDR3 is CASTQEGGSQPQHF. The DNA of the CDR3 is TGTGCCAGCACCCAGGAAGGGGGATCTCAGCCCCAGCATTTT.